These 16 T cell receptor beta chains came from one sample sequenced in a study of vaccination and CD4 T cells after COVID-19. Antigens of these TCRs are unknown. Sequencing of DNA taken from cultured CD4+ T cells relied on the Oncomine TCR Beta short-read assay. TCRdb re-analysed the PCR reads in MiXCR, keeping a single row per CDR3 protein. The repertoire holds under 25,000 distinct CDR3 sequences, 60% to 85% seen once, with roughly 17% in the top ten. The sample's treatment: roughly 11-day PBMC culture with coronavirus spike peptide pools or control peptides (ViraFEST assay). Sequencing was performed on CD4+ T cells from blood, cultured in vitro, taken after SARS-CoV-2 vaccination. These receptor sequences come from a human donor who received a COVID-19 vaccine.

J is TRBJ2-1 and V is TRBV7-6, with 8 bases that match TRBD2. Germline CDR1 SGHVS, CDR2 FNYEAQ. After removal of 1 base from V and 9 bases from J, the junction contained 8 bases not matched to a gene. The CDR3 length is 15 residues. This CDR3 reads CASSLGRGEKREQFF. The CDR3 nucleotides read TGTGCCAGCAGCTTAGGGCGGGGGGAAAAGCGTGAGCAGTTCTTC.

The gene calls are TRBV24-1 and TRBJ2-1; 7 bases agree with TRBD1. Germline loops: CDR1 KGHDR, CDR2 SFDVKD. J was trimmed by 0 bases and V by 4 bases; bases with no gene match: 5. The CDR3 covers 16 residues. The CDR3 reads CATSDADRSSYNEQFF. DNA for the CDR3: TGTGCCACCAGTGACGCGGACAGGAGCTCCTACAATGAGCAGTTCTTC.

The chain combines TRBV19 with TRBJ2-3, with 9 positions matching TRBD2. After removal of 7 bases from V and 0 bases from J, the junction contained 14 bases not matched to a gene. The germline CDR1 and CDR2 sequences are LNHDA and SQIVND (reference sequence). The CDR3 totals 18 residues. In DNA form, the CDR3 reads TGTGCCAGTAAAGGGACTAGCAAAACGTATTCTAGCACAGATACGCAGTATTTT. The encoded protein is CASKGTSKTYSSTDTQYF.

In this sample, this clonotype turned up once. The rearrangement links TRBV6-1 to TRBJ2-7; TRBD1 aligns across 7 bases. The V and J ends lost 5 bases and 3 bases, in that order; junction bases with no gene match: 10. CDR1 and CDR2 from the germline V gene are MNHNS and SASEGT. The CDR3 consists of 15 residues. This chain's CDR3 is CASSQWGQLSYEQYF. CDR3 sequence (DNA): TGTGCCAGCAGTCAATGGGGACAGTTAAGCTACGAGCAGTACTTC.

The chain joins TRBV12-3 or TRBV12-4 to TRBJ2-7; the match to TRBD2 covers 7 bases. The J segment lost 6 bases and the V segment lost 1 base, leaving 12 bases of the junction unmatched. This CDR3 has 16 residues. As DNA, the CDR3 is TGTGCCAGCAGTTTAGGGGGAGGGTACCCTTGGGGCGAGCAGTACTTC. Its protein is CASSLGGGYPWGEQYF.

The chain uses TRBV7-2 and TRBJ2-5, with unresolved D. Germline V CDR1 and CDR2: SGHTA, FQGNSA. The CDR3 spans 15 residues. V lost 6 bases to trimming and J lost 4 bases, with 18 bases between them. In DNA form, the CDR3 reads TGTGCCAGCAGTTTACCATCCAGGTCGGGAGAGACCCAGTACTTC. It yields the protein CASSLPSRSGETQYF.

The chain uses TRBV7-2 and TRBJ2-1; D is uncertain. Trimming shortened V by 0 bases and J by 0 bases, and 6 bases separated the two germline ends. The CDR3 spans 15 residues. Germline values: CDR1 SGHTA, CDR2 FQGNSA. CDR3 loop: CASSLADISYNEQFF. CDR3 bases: TGTGCCAGCAGCTTAGCTGACATCTCCTACAATGAGCAGTTCTTC.

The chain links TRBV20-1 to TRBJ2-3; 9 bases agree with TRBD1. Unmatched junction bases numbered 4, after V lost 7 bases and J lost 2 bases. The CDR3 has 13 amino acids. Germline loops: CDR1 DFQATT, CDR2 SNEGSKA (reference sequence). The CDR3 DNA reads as TGCAGTGGACAGGGGGGGAACACAGATACGCAGTATTTT. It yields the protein CSGQGGNTDTQYF.

CDR3 region: CASRDGTGGTDTQYF. The CDR3 DNA follows: TGTGCCAGCAGAGACGGGACAGGGGGCACAGATACGCAGTATTTT. This chain connects TRBV6-1 to TRBJ2-3, with 10 bases aligning to TRBD1. V shed 6 bases, J shed 1 base, and the junction held 4 bases outside the gene matches. Germline assignment: CDR1 MNHNS and CDR2 SASEGT. This CDR3 has 15 amino acids.

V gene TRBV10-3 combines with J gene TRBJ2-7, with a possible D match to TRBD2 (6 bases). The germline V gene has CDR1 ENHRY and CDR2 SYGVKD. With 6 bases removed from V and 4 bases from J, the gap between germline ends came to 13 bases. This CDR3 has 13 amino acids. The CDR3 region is CAIRGGLEYEQYF. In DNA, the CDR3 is TGTGCCATCAGGGGGGGACTCGAGTACGAGCAGTACTTC.

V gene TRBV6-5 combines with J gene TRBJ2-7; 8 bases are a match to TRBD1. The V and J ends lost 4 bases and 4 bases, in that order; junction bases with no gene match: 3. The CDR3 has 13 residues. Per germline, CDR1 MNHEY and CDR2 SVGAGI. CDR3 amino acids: CASSSDRGYEQYF. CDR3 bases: TGTGCCAGCAGTTCCGACAGGGGTTACGAGCAGTACTTC.

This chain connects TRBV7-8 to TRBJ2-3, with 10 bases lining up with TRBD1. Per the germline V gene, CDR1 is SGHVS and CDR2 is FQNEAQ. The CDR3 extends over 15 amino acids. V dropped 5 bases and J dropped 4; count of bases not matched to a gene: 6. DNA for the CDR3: TGTGCCAGCAGCCGGACAGGGGGTATCGCAGATACGCAGTATTTT. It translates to CASSRTGGIADTQYF.

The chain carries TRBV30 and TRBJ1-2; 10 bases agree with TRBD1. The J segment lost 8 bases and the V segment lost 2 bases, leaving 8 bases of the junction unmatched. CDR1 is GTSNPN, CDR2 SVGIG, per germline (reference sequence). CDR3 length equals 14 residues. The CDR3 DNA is TGTGCCTGGAGTCGGGACAGGGGTTTGAGGGGCTACACCTTC. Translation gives CAWSRDRGLRGYTF.

The CDR3 DNA reads as TGCAGTGCTAGGGGTGCTGTTCAATTCACAGATACGCAGTATTTT. Protein product: CSARGAVQFTDTQYF. This chain connects TRBV20-1 to TRBJ2-3; the D is unclear. V was pared by 3 bases and J by 2 bases, with 15 bases between. The CDR3 totals 15 residues. The germline V gene has CDR1 DFQATT and CDR2 SNEGSKA (reference sequence).

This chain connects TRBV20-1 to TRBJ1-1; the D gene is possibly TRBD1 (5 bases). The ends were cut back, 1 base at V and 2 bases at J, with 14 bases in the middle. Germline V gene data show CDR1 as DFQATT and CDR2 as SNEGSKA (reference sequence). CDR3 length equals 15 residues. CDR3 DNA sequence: TGCAGTGCTAGAGCCGACGGGGGGGGAAACACTGAAGCTTTCTTT. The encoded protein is CSARADGGGNTEAFF.

The CDR3 DNA reads as TGTGCCAGCAGCCTGGGACGGCCGAACTATGGCTACACCTTC. It encodes CASSLGRPNYGYTF. The V call is TRBV14, the J call TRBJ1-2, with a possible D match to TRBD1 (5 bases). Trimming cost V 4 bases and J 2 bases, with 11 bases left between them. CDR3 length: 14 residues. Germline CDR1 and CDR2: SGHDN and FVKESK.